A selection of T cell receptor beta chains follows, all from one sample in a study of blood T cell repertoires in COVID-19. Clones were read by immunoSEQ multiplex PCR, and TCRdb kept only the in-frame ones, dropping some. The sample contains 210,000 or so clones, under 90% of which appear only once. The sequencing input was PBMCs or T cells enriched from blood (not recorded which). These receptors originate from a woman in her forties or fifties with acute COVID-19. Both conserved end residues are part of each CDR3. A D gene is named only where the DNA matches it firmly. Clone size is not always given. Where it is, it says once, few, many or a class for expanded clones.

d_gene	abundance	v_gene	j_gene	CDR3nt	CDR3aa
-	-	TRBV5-1	TRBJ2-7	TGCGCCAGCAGCTTGGGGGACATATACTACGAGCAGTACTTC	CASSLGDIYYEQYF
-	once	TRBV11-2	TRBJ2-7	TGTGCCAGCAGCTTACAGGGTAGTGGGACTCACTACGAGCAGTACTTC	CASSLQGSGTHYEQYF
TRBD1	-	TRBV28	TRBJ1-1	TGTGCCAGCAGTCGGCGACAGGGGACGAACACTGAAGCTTTCTTT	CASSRRQGTNTEAFF
-	-	TRBV19	TRBJ1-3	TGTGCCAGTAGCCAACAGATCTCTGGAAACACCATATATTTT	CASSQQISGNTIYF
TRBD2	-	TRBV4-1	TRBJ2-1	TGCGCCAGCAGCCAGGGGACTAGCGGGGATTACAATGAGCAGTTCTTC	CASSQGTSGDYNEQFF
-	-	TRBV28	TRBJ1-5	TGTGCCACTATTGATTACCTTGTTTGGGGGCGCGGGGGTGCTCAGCCCCAGCATTTT	CATIDYLVWGRGGAQPQHF
TRBD1	-	TRBV28	TRBJ2-7	TGTGCCAGCAGTTTTGTACAGGGGTCGGGGGAGCAGTACTTC	CASSFVQGSGEQYF
-	few	TRBV19	TRBJ1-5	TGTGCCAGTACCGGGGGGGGAAGAAGCAATCAGCCCCAGCATTTT	CASTGGGRSNQPQHF
TRBD2	-	TRBV7-9	TRBJ2-1	TGTGCCAGCAGCTCCCCGGGACTAGCGGGAGAGAGCCCCTACAATGAGCAGTTCTTC	CASSSPGLAGESPYNEQFF
-	-	TRBV28	TRBJ1-4	TGTGCCAGCAGCTTGGCAGGGCGGAATGAAAAACTGTTTTTT	CASSLAGRNEKLFF
TRBD1	-	TRBV9	TRBJ1-4	TGTGCCAGCAGCCCACGACAGGGCCCTAATGAAAAACTGTTTTTT	CASSPRQGPNEKLFF
TRBD2	-	TRBV19	TRBJ2-7	TGTGCCAGTTCTAGACTAGCGGGGGACCCCTACGAGCAGTACTTC	CASSRLAGDPYEQYF
TRBD1	-	TRBV5-6	TRBJ1-5	TGTGCCAGCAGCTTTGCGGACAGGGGTCAGCCCCAGCATTTT	CASSFADRGQPQHF
TRBD1	-	TRBV3-1/TRBV3-2	TRBJ2-7	TGTGCCAGCAGGTACGGGACAGAGAGCTCCTACGAGCAGTACTTC	CASRYGTESSYEQYF
TRBD1	-	TRBV27	TRBJ2-7	TGTGCCAGCAGAACCGGGACAGGATTCAGCTACGAGCAGTACTTC	CASRTGTGFSYEQYF
TRBD1	-	TRBV5-4	TRBJ2-1	TGTGCCAGCAGCAGCCGCGGCGGGACAGGGACAACAAGGGAGCAGTTCTTC	CASSSRGGTGTTREQFF
TRBD1	few	TRBV10-3	TRBJ1-3	TGTGCCATCAGTGGGGACAGACTCTCTGGAAACACCATATATTTT	CAISGDRLSGNTIYF
-	-	TRBV4-3	TRBJ1-2	TGCGCCAGCAGCCAAGTAGGGGGAAACTATGGCTACACCTTC	CASSQVGGNYGYTF
-	-	TRBV7-2	TRBJ2-7	TGTGCCAGCAGCCCAGGGGAAAAGACATACGAGCAGTACTTC	CASSPGEKTYEQYF
TRBD1	-	TRBV7-2	TRBJ1-4	TGTGCCAGCAGCTCACAGGGGGTGGGTGAAAAACTGTTTTTT	CASSSQGVGEKLFF
TRBD2	-	TRBV7-9	TRBJ2-1	TGTGCCAGCAGCTCTAGCGGGGGCTACAATGAGCAGTTCTTC	CASSSSGGYNEQFF
TRBD1	-	TRBV3-1/TRBV3-2	TRBJ2-7	TGTGCCAGCAGCCAGGGACAGATTCCGTACTTC	CASSQGQIPYF
-	-	TRBV10-3	TRBJ1-5	TGTGCCATCAGTGAGGGACACCTCTCCTGGGGGGGCAATCAGCCCCAGCATTTT	CAISEGHLSWGGNQPQHF
-	-	TRBV28	TRBJ1-2	TGTGCCAGCAGCCCCGCGGGACGGATCTATGGCTACACCTTC	CASSPAGRIYGYTF
TRBD2	-	TRBV7-9	TRBJ2-5	TGTGCCAGCAGCTTATCCCGGGGGGGCCGGGAGACCCAGTACTTC	CASSLSRGGRETQYF
-	-	TRBV6-1	TRBJ2-7	TGTGCCAGCAGTGAACAGCGGGCCTACGAGCAGTACTTC	CASSEQRAYEQYF
-	-	TRBV11-2	TRBJ2-7	TGTGCCAGCAGCTTCACAGACAGTCCTTCCTACGAGCAGTACTTC	CASSFTDSPSYEQYF
TRBD1	-	TRBV28	TRBJ1-2	TGTGCCAGCAGACCCCGGGACAGGGTCCATGGCTACACCTTC	CASRPRDRVHGYTF
TRBD1	few	TRBV4-1	TRBJ1-5	TGCGCCAGCAGCCAGCCGGGACAGGGTCGGGGTCAGCCCCAGCATTTT	CASSQPGQGRGQPQHF
-	-	TRBV7-9	TRBJ1-1	TGTGCCAGCAGCTTGGAGACGTTGAACACTGAAGCTTTCTTT	CASSLETLNTEAFF
TRBD1	-	TRBV28	TRBJ1-1	TGTGCCAGCATAGGGACAGGAGAGAACACTGAAGCTTTCTTT	CASIGTGENTEAFF
TRBD2	-	TRBV18	TRBJ2-1	TGTGCCAGCTCACCACAGGCCCAACTAGCGGGAGACAATGAGCAGTTCTTC	CASSPQAQLAGDNEQFF
TRBD1	-	TRBV7-2	TRBJ2-7	TGTGCCAGCAGCTTAGGCTCTTCATCAGGGGGCCCCTACGAGCAGTACTTC	CASSLGSSSGGPYEQYF
TRBD2	-	TRBV24-1	TRBJ2-1	TGTGCCACCAGTGACGCCGGACTAGCCCACGTCGGCTATGAGCAGTTCTTC	CATSDAGLAHVGYEQFF
-	once	TRBV7-2	TRBJ1-5	TGTGCCAGCAGCCCCGTCCGGGCAGGGGATCAGCCCCAGCATTTT	CASSPVRAGDQPQHF
TRBD1	-	TRBV7-8	TRBJ1-2	TGTGCCAGCAGCTTAGGGGGACAGGAGGGCTATGGCTACACCTTC	CASSLGGQEGYGYTF
-	-	TRBV28	TRBJ1-1	TGTGCCAGCAGTTTGTTAGGGGTGGCCACTGAAGCTTTCTTT	CASSLLGVATEAFF
-	-	TRBV21-1	TRBJ1-3	TGTGCCACCTACCGGTCCGGAAACACCATATATTTT	CATYRSGNTIYF
-	once	TRBV28	TRBJ2-3	TGTGCCAGCAGTTTATACGCGGCAGATACGCAGTATTTT	CASSLYAADTQYF
TRBD1	-	TRBV18	TRBJ1-4	TGTGCCAGCCGACCAGGACAGGTTGACGAAAAACTGTTTTTT	CASRPGQVDEKLFF
TRBD1	few	TRBV7-6	TRBJ2-2	TGTGCCAGCAGCGCGAAGAGCCCGGGACAGGTGAACACCGGGGAGCTGTTTTTT	CASSAKSPGQVNTGELFF
TRBD1	-	TRBV19	TRBJ2-7	TGTGCCAGTAGTACCTCGGGACAGGGATCCTACGAGCAGTACTTC	CASSTSGQGSYEQYF
-	-	TRBV28	TRBJ1-4	TGTGCCAGCAGTTTCAGGGAGGGCGGTGAAAAACTGTTTTTT	CASSFREGGEKLFF
TRBD1	-	TRBV2	TRBJ1-2	TGTGCCAGCAGTTTCGTGGCGGGGACAGCATATGGCTACACCTTC	CASSFVAGTAYGYTF